This note documents a single T cell receptor beta chain sequence. The data are from a study of cytomegalovirus exposure and HLA in healthy donors. The method was immunoSEQ multiplex PCR; TCRdb's version includes in-frame clones alone and lacks a portion of them. The table has approximately 220,000 clones, 75% to 95% seen once. V lost 5 bases, J lost 3 bases, and 6 bases stayed unmatched. Germline values: CDR1 SGHAT, CDR2 FQNNGV. CDR3 length: 15 residues. The chain links TRBV11-2 to TRBJ2-3; 9 bases map to TRBD2. The sequence derives from a woman in her late teens or twenties in good health and CMV-seronegative. Sequencing was performed on PBMCs. Written as DNA, the CDR3 is TGTGCCAGCAGCCCCCCTCTAGCGGGAACAGATACGCAGTATTTT. Translating gives CASSPPLAGTDTQYF.